Listed here is a single TCR beta chain. These data are taken from a study of cytomegalovirus exposure and HLA in healthy donors. CDR3 length equals 17 residues. Per germline, CDR1 MNHNS and CDR2 SASEGT. The V gene lost 0 bases and the J gene lost 1 base, with 15 bases spanning the gap. This table comes from immunoSEQ multiplex PCR, and its TCRdb copy is limited to in-frame clones, with some not included. The table shows some 170,000 clones, with approximately 87% occurring only once. V gene TRBV6-1 combines with J gene TRBJ1-1, with TRBD1 as a possible D gene (6 bases). This sequence originates from a woman aged 25 to 39 in good health and CMV-seronegative. Sequencing was carried out using PBMCs. CDR3 region: CASSEAGWGQRNTEAFF. The CDR3 DNA reads TGTGCCAGCAGTGAAGCGGGCTGGGGGCAACGGAACACTGAAGCTTTCTTT.